This T cell receptor (beta chain) emerged from a study of beta chain features in type 1 diabetes. Findings and limits, study-wide: Shorter TCRB CDR3s, moderately but significantly so, marked every one of the four CD4+ subsets in Type 1 diabetes patients.

Expressed TCRB transcripts were sequenced because the entire RNA isolate underwent reverse transcription. Data came from immunoSEQ multiplex PCR; TCRdb stores just in-frame clones and leaves some out. The table shows hundreds of thousands of clones, with 11% to 15% occurring only once. Germline V gene lookup returns CDR1 KGHSH and CDR2 LQKENI. V was cut by 0 bases and J by 6 bases, with 6 bases left in between. The CDR3 runs 13 residues. Turning to this clone: No antigen is known for it.

Using CD45RO/CCR7/CD25/CD127/CD95/CD27, CD4+ naive, central memory, regulatory and stem cell-like memory cells were sorted. The chain carries TRBV18 and TRBJ2-1; no firm D call. This receptor was identified in a man younger than 35 with type 1 diabetes. Material: naive CD4+ T cells from blood. Here the CDR3 reads CASSPPQTNEQFF. CDR3 DNA: TGTGCCAGCTCACCACCGCAAACCAATGAGCAGTTCTTC.